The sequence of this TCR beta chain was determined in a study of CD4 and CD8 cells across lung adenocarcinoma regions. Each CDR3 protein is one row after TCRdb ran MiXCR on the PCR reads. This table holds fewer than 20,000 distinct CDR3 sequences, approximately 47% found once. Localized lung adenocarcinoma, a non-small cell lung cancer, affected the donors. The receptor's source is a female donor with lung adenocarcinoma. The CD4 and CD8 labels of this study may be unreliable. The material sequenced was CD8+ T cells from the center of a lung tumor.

CDR3 amino acids: CASSQGVQGAGKNVQYF. CDR3 DNA sequence: TGCGCCAGCAGCCAAGGGGTACAGGGCGCGGGCAAAAACGTGCAGTACTTC. V is TRBV4-1 and J is TRBJ2-5, with TRBD1 as a possible D gene (6 bases). The CDR3 is made up of 17 amino acids. V dropped 1 base and J dropped 11 bases, with 26 bases sitting between them. Germline V gives CDR1 MGHRA, CDR2 YSYEKL.